These 31 T cell receptor beta chains originate from one sample sequenced in a study of T cells after yellow fever vaccination. TCRdb reprocessed the 5' RACE reads via MiXCR and lists one record per CDR3 protein. The sample carries over 300,000 distinct CDR3 sequences, around 7% recorded once. The sequencing used PBMCs, collected around 45 days after the first yellow fever vaccination. The receptors stem from a man younger than 35 who received the YFV17D yellow fever vaccine.

This clonotype was counted many times. The rearrangement uses TRBV29-1 and TRBJ2-3, with TRBD1 identical over 8 bases. CDR3 size: 13 residues. The V gene end was trimmed by 7 bases and the J gene end by 3 bases; junction bases not matched to a gene: 6. Germline V gives CDR1 SQVTM, CDR2 ANQGSEA. The CDR3 here is CSAPTGETDTQYF. DNA for the CDR3: TGCAGCGCTCCGACAGGGGAGACAGATACGCAGTATTTT.

This clonotype was counted between two and nine times. V is TRBV6-1 and J is TRBJ2-1, with TRBD1 matching 7 bases. This CDR3 comprises 13 residues. The V gene end was trimmed by 10 bases and the J gene end by 6 bases; junction bases not matched to a gene: 9. Germline loops: CDR1 MNHNS, CDR2 SASEGT. CDR3 DNA sequence: TGTGCCACCTTGGGGGACAGAATCAATGAGCAGTTCTTC. Its translation: CATLGDRINEQFF.

This clonotype has just a few counts. J is TRBJ1-1 and V is TRBV12-3 or TRBV12-4; D might be TRBD1 (5 bases). Trimming stripped 5 bases from V and 5 bases from J, with 12 bases between. This CDR3 spans 13 amino acids. The CDR3 protein is CASSRDVRTEAFF. DNA of the CDR3: TGTGCCAGCAGTCGGGACGTTCGGACTGAAGCTTTCTTT.

The chain couples TRBV4-3 to TRBJ2-3, with 7 bases matching TRBD2. The CDR3 runs 17 residues. Germline assignment: CDR1 LGHNA and CDR2 YSLEER. V gave up 4 bases and J gave up 0 bases; unmatched junction bases: 10. The CDR3 is CASSPISSGSSTDTQYF. The CDR3 DNA reads as TGCGCCAGCAGCCCTATTTCTAGCGGATCTAGCACAGATACGCAGTATTTT.

In this sample, this clonotype turned up many times. The chain employs TRBV10-3 and TRBJ2-3, with D perhaps TRBD2 (6 bases). Trimming took 2 bases from V and 5 from J, leaving 11 bases between them. From germline, CDR1 is ENHRY and CDR2 SYGVKD. This CDR3 region has 14 residues. The CDR3 DNA sequence: TGTGCCATCAGTGAGCCCTACGGGAGAGATACGCAGTATTTT. This codes for CAISEPYGRDTQYF.

The V and J genes are TRBV5-1 and TRBJ2-2, with D maybe TRBD2 (6 bases). The V and J ends lost 8 bases and 7 bases respectively, with 15 bases between them. In germline, CDR1 is SGHRS, CDR2 YFSETQ. The CDR3 contains 13 residues. CDR3 sequence (DNA): TGCGCCAGTACGGACGGGACTGGCGGGGAGCTGTTTTTT. This encodes CASTDGTGGELFF. The full variable domain, in which reference TRBV5-1 and TRBJ2-2 provide the parts outside the CDR3, is KAGVTQTPRYLIKTRGQQVTLSCSPISGHRSVSWYQQTPGQGLQFLFEYFSETQRNKGNFPGRFSGRQFSNSRSEMNVSTLELGDSALYLCASTDGTGGELFFGEGSRLTVL.

This clonotype was seen only a few times. This rearrangement joins TRBV20-1 to TRBJ2-7; either TRBD1 or TRBD2 may fit D (5 bases each). The germline gives CDR1 DFQATT, CDR2 SNEGSKA (reference sequence). With 5 bases removed from V and 3 bases from J, the gap between germline ends came to 14 bases. This CDR3 is 13 amino acids long. CDR3 region: CSAPRDGYYEQYF. The CDR3 coding sequence is TGCAGTGCTCCCCGGGACGGATACTACGAGCAGTACTTC.

Worth noting for this clonotype: Given a much more abundant clone one base away, this may be a read error. V and J are TRBV6-9 and TRBJ2-3; the D is unclear. Germline V gene data show CDR1 as MNHGY and CDR2 as SVAAGI. The CDR3 is 14 amino acids. CDR3 in DNA: TGTGCCAGCAGCTGGATCCACGGCACAGATACGCCGTATTTT. Protein product: CASSWIHGTDTPYF.

CDR3 coding DNA: TGCAGTGCTAGCGGGGGGGAGGTGCAGTACTTC. As protein: CSASGGEVQYF. The chain couples TRBV20-1 to TRBJ2-7, with 8 nucleotides matching TRBD2. The CDR3 is 11 amino acids. Trimming cost V 3 bases and J 9 bases; bases outside gene matches: 4. In germline, CDR1 is DFQATT, CDR2 SNEGSKA (reference sequence).

This clonotype has a count of ten or more. The chain combines TRBV5-1 with TRBJ2-1, with 8 nucleotides matching TRBD2. Trimming cost V 3 bases and J 9 bases; bases outside gene matches: 11. CDR1 is SGHRS, CDR2 YFSETQ, per germline. The CDR3 covers 15 residues. The CDR3 here is CASSSGLASGPEQFF. The CDR3 nucleotides read TGCGCCAGCAGCTCAGGACTAGCTTCGGGGCCTGAGCAGTTCTTC.

About this clonotype itself: One end of the junction is discordant with germline, which a read error may explain. This chain links TRBV2 with TRBJ2-7; tentative D call: TRBD1 (7 bases). CDR1 is SNHLY and CDR2 is FYNNEI in the germline V gene. CDR3 length: 18 amino acids. This CDR3 is CACSPEDLTGRSSYEQYF. CDR3 sequence (DNA): TGTGCCTGCAGCCCGGAAGATCTGACAGGGAGGAGCTCCTACGAGCAGTACTTC.

This clonotype came up a few times. The chain recombines TRBV12-3 or TRBV12-4 with TRBJ2-3; TRBD2 matches at 10 bases. This CDR3 contains 16 residues. With 5 bases clipped from V and 2 bases from J, the junction kept 7 bases outside the gene matches. The CDR3 DNA is TGTGCCAGCAGTGGGGCTAGCGGGGGATACACAGATACGCAGTATTTT. It specifies CASSGASGGYTDTQYF.

The table lists this clonotype with many counts. The chain employs TRBV6-6 and TRBJ2-7; D ambiguous. This CDR3 region has 12 residues. In germline, CDR1 is MNHNY, CDR2 SVGAGI (reference sequence). Trimming took off 8 bases at V and 2 bases at J, with 10 bases between the two ends. CDR3 protein: CASGMVPYEQYF. CDR3 nucleotide sequence: TGTGCCAGCGGGATGGTACCCTACGAGCAGTACTTC.

This clonotype was observed at least ten times. The CDR3 reads CAISESGEGSPLHF. DNA for the CDR3: TGTGCCATCAGTGAGTCCGGGGAGGGGTCACCCCTCCACTTT. V and J are TRBV10-3 and TRBJ1-6; a weak D match, TRBD1 (5 bases). Trimming shortened V by 0 bases and J by 10 bases, and 10 bases separated the two germline ends. Per germline, CDR1 ENHRY and CDR2 SYGVKD. This CDR3 region has 14 residues.

This clonotype appeared many times. V usage is TRBV30 and J usage is TRBJ2-1; D not resolved. This CDR3 is built from 10 residues. Germline CDR1 is GTSNPN and CDR2 is SVGIG (reference sequence). V was trimmed by 4 bases and J by 5 bases, leaving 3 bases between them. The CDR3 protein is CAWNDNEQFF. CDR3 coding DNA: TGTGCCTGGAACGACAATGAGCAGTTCTTC.

The CDR3, as DNA: TGTGCCTTCTGTTTAGGTGGATATAATTCACCCCTCCACTTT. Its translation: CAFCLGGYNSPLHF. The chain combines TRBV12-3 or TRBV12-4 with TRBJ1-6, with unresolved D. Trimming left V 11 bases short and J 4 bases short, with 15 bases between. The CDR3 spans 14 residues.

This clonotype was observed many times. The V call is TRBV4-3, the J call TRBJ2-3; D unresolved. The CDR3 sequence is 13 residues long. V was cut by 0 bases and J by 5 bases, with 6 bases left in between. Germline CDR1 is LGHNA and CDR2 is YSLEER. The CDR3 bases are TGCGCCAGCAGCCAAGATATAGGAGATACGCAGTATTTT. Translation: CASSQDIGDTQYF.

As DNA, the CDR3 is TGTGCCAGCAGTTTCGGACAGGGGCTGAATACGCAGTATTTT. It specifies CASSFGQGLNTQYF. V is TRBV12-3 or TRBV12-4 and J is TRBJ2-3; 9 bases agree with TRBD1. Trimming at V came to 3 bases and at J to 7 bases, leaving 5 bases not matched to a gene. The CDR3 contains 14 residues.

V usage is TRBV5-5 and J usage is TRBJ2-1; TRBD2 might be the D (5 bases). The CDR3 totals 15 residues. Per germline, CDR1 SGHKS and CDR2 YYEKEE (reference sequence). V was shortened by 6 bases and J by 7 bases, with 20 bases between the two germline ends. The CDR3 region is CASMNWGTGWNEQFF. CDR3 in DNA: TGTGCCAGCATGAATTGGGGAACGGGGTGGAATGAGCAGTTCTTC.

In its sample, this clonotype was seen a few times. The genes are TRBV20-1 and TRBJ1-1, with 9 bases lining up with TRBD1. Germline V gives CDR1 DFQATT, CDR2 SNEGSKA (reference sequence). This CDR3 has 13 amino acids. V gave up 6 bases and J gave up 3 bases; unmatched junction bases: 5. CDR3 in amino acids: CSATDRGDTEAFF. In DNA, the CDR3 is TGCAGTGCGACTGACAGGGGGGACACTGAAGCTTTCTTT.

This sequence joins TRBV24-1 and TRBJ1-2; D gene ambiguous. CDR1 is KGHDR, CDR2 SFDVKD, per germline. V gave up 5 bases and J gave up 6 bases, with 12 bases separating them. The CDR3 loop spans 13 amino acids. CDR3 sequence (DNA): TGTGCCACCAGTGGATGGGGAGGGAATGGCTACACCTTC. Translation: CATSGWGGNGYTF.

This clonotype was recorded a few times. The rearrangement links TRBV5-1 to TRBJ1-1; D is undetermined. The V and J ends lost 5 bases and 3 bases respectively, with 11 bases between them. The CDR3 is 13 residues long. Germline V gene data show CDR1 as SGHRS and CDR2 as YFSETQ. This chain's CDR3 is CASSLSPDTEAFF. The CDR3 region has the DNA TGCGCCAGCAGTTTGAGCCCGGACACTGAAGCTTTCTTT.

The table lists this clonotype with a few counts. V usage is TRBV19 and J usage is TRBJ2-1, with D possibly called TRBD1 or TRBD2 (6 bases each). The CDR3 runs to 15 residues. Trimming shortened V by 6 bases and J by 5 bases, and 17 bases separated the two germline ends. Germline V gives CDR1 LNHDA, CDR2 SQIVND (reference sequence). CDR3 in DNA: TGTGCCAGTAGCCCGAGGGGGGCTAGGGACAATGAGCAGTTCTTC. This translates into CASSPRGARDNEQFF.

This clonotype was found many times. The rearrangement joins TRBV7-8 to TRBJ2-1, with D possibly being TRBD1 or TRBD2 (5 bases each). Germline V gives CDR1 SGHVS, CDR2 FQNEAQ. This CDR3 has 12 residues. The ends were cut back, 10 bases at V and 7 bases at J, with 14 bases in the middle. In DNA form, the CDR3 reads TGTGCCACTGGGATGTGGGGGAATGAGCAGTTCTTC. Translated, it gives CATGMWGNEQFF.

The V call is TRBV6-5, the J call TRBJ2-5, with TRBD2 matching 8 bases. CDR3 length: 14 amino acids. Trimming took 5 bases from V and 5 from J; bases not matched to a gene: 7. Germline V gives CDR1 MNHEY, CDR2 SVGAGI. In DNA form, the CDR3 reads TGTGCCAGCAGTAACACGGGGGGGCAGGAGACCCAGTACTTC. This encodes CASSNTGGQETQYF.

This clonotype was observed many times. V is TRBV6-5 and J is TRBJ1-1; D perhaps matches TRBD1 (6 bases). This CDR3 contains 13 residues. CDR1 MNHEY and CDR2 SVGAGI come from the germline V gene. V lost 6 bases and J 4 bases, leaving 12 bases between the germline ends. The CDR3 DNA is TGTGCCAGCAGAAAGGGGGGGAGCACTGAAGCTTTCTTT. This codes for CASRKGGSTEAFF.

This clonotype has just a few counts. This chain connects TRBV20-1 to TRBJ2-1, with 8 bases that match TRBD1. The V and J ends lost 0 bases and 4 bases, in that order; junction bases with no gene match: 8. This CDR3 has 16 residues. CDR1 and CDR2 (germline): DFQATT, SNEGSKA (reference sequence). The CDR3 region is CSARDLTGDRYNEQFF. The CDR3 bases are TGCAGTGCTAGAGATCTGACAGGGGATCGTTACAATGAGCAGTTCTTC.

The chain uses TRBV4-3 and TRBJ1-6; D unclear. V gave up 0 bases and J gave up 0 bases, with 9 bases separating them. The length of the CDR3 is 17 residues. CDR1 and CDR2 (germline): LGHNA, YSLEER. The CDR3 loop is CASSQEIQSSYNSPLHF. CDR3 nucleotides: TGCGCCAGCAGCCAAGAGATACAGAGCTCCTATAATTCACCCCTCCACTTT.

This clonotype was seen a handful of times. The chain has TRBV10-3 and TRBJ2-4; D gene unclear. The CDR3 contains 15 residues. The V gene's germline CDR1 is ENHRY and CDR2 SYGVKD. V was cut by 0 bases and J by 1 base, with 7 bases left in between. CDR3 in DNA: TGTGCCATCAGTGAGTCGTTCATGGCCAAAAACATTCAGTACTTC. Its protein product is CAISESFMAKNIQYF.

In this sample, this clonotype turned up many times. The J gene is TRBJ2-2, the V gene TRBV11-2; the D is unclear. The CDR3 spans 16 residues. Per germline, CDR1 SGHAT and CDR2 FQNNGV. V was shortened by 7 bases and J by 0 bases, with 15 bases between the two germline ends. The CDR3 here is CASTILRSANTGELFF. The CDR3 DNA reads as TGTGCCAGCACTATTCTCAGGTCCGCGAACACCGGGGAGCTGTTTTTT.

V usage is TRBV7-6 and J usage is TRBJ1-1, with unresolved D. Deletions cut 1 base from V and 5 bases from J, with 8 bases between. Germline loops: CDR1 SGHVS, CDR2 FNYEAQ. The CDR3 loop spans 13 amino acids. DNA of the CDR3: TGTGCCAGCAGCTTAGAACTAAAAACTGAAGCTTTCTTT. It translates to CASSLELKTEAFF.